Listed here are 14 T cell receptor beta chains from one sample, sequenced in a study of blood T cell repertoires in COVID-19. Sequenced by immunoSEQ multiplex PCR; TCRdb stores in-frame clones only, minus some. The repertoire consists of roughly 220,000 clones, with under 90% occurring once and the leading ten covering approximately 20%. Sequenced input: peripheral blood. These receptor sequences come from a man aged 25-45 years with active or convalescent COVID-19.

This chain links TRBV28 with TRBJ1-2, with D perhaps TRBD1 (5 bases). The germline V gene has CDR1 MDHEN and CDR2 SYDVKM. The V end was cut by 3 bases, the J end by 8 bases, with 13 bases between. The CDR3 consists of 13 residues. The CDR3 sequence: CASSFSGVGGYTF. The CDR3 DNA sequence: TGTGCCAGCAGTTTTTCGGGGGTTGGGGGCTACACCTTC.

This chain links TRBV2 with TRBJ1-1; TRBD1 is a possible D gene (5 bases). CDR1 SNHLY and CDR2 FYNNEI come from the germline V gene. V dropped 5 bases and J dropped 5 bases, with 27 bases sitting between them. This CDR3 is 18 amino acids long. CDR3 sequence: CASSRIRTGDRIGTEAFF. In DNA form, the CDR3 reads TGTGCCAGCAGTCGAATTCGGACGGGGGACCGGATAGGTACTGAAGCTTTCTTT.

This clone appeared once. The rearrangement joins TRBV6-5 to TRBJ1-2; no definite D call. V lost 8 bases, J lost 3 bases, and 7 bases lay in between. This CDR3 has 11 residues. Germline V gene sequence: CDR1 MNHEY, CDR2 SVGAGI. CDR3 protein: CASGSDYGYTF. The CDR3, as DNA: TGTGCCAGCGGCTCAGACTATGGCTACACCTTC.

The rearrangement links TRBV19 to TRBJ1-6, with D uncertain. Trimming cost V 6 bases and J 8 bases, with 8 bases left between them. This CDR3 spans 12 amino acids. Germline-derived CDR1 and CDR2 are LNHDA and SQIVND (reference sequence). CDR3 coding DNA: TGTGCCAGTAGGCTCCGAGATTCACCCCTCCACTTT. Translating it yields CASRLRDSPLHF.

J is TRBJ2-2 and V is TRBV28, with 7 bases identical to TRBD1. V gave up 3 bases and J gave up 7 bases; unmatched junction bases: 5. Germline assignment: CDR1 MDHEN and CDR2 SYDVKM. The CDR3 is 14 amino acids. This chain's CDR3 is CASSLETGVGELFF. In DNA, the CDR3 is TGTGCCAGCAGTTTGGAAACAGGGGTCGGGGAGCTGTTTTTT.

The genes are TRBV19 and TRBJ1-1; D not certain. Trimming stripped 3 bases from V and 1 base from J, with 12 bases between. Germline V CDR1 and CDR2: LNHDA, SQIVND (reference sequence). This CDR3 has 15 amino acids. The CDR3, as DNA: TGTGCCAGTAGTATGGTCCGGAGTTGGAACACTGAAGCTTTCTTT. This encodes CASSMVRSWNTEAFF.

The chain couples TRBV10-2 to TRBJ2-5; the D is unclear. Trimming removed 4 bases from V and 7 bases from J, with 10 bases in between. Germline assignment: CDR1 WSHSY and CDR2 SAAADI. The CDR3 is 12 residues long. The CDR3 sequence is CASSVYRGTQYF. In nucleotides, the CDR3 is TGCGCCAGCAGTGTCTATCGAGGGACCCAGTACTTC.

This clone was recorded a few times. This sequence joins TRBV12-3 or TRBV12-4 and TRBJ1-2; D perhaps matches TRBD1 (6 bases). V lost 8 bases and J 7 bases, leaving 17 bases between the germline ends. The length of the CDR3 is 13 residues. CDR3 nucleotide sequence: TGTGCCAGCGGATTCTCCGACAGGACTGGCTACACCTTC. Translation: CASGFSDRTGYTF.

This chain connects TRBV19 to TRBJ1-2; TRBD1 might be the D (5 bases). The length of the CDR3 is 14 residues. The germline CDR1 and CDR2 sequences are LNHDA and SQIVND (reference sequence). Trimming removed 10 bases from V and 0 bases from J, with 15 bases in between. CDR3 nucleotide sequence: TGTGCCACCGAGGGATCGGGGGCTAACTATGGCTACACCTTC. Translated: CATEGSGANYGYTF.

This chain uses TRBV3-1 (or the pseudogene TRBV3-2) with TRBJ2-7; 14 nucleotides align to TRBD2. Trimming cost V 4 bases and J 2 bases; bases outside gene matches: 4. Germline V lookup: CDR1 LGHDT, CDR2 YNNKEL (reference sequence). The CDR3 has 16 amino acids. The CDR3 DNA is TGTGCCAGCAGCCCGCGACTAGCGGGAGGGACCTACGAGCAGTACTTC. Its translation: CASSPRLAGGTYEQYF.

The V gene is TRBV6-4, the J gene TRBJ2-1; 9 nucleotides match TRBD2. Germline V gives CDR1 MRHNA, CDR2 SNTAGT. V lost 5 bases, J lost 5 bases, and 13 bases stayed unmatched. CDR3 size: 17 residues. DNA for the CDR3: TGTGCCAGCAGTAAAAAAGTAGCGGGAGAATACAACAATGAGCAGTTCTTC. This sequence encodes CASSKKVAGEYNNEQFF.

V and J are TRBV19 and TRBJ2-7; 15 nucleotides agree with TRBD2. The CDR3 contains 16 residues. Germline lookup yields CDR1 LNHDA and CDR2 SQIVND (reference sequence). The J segment lost 2 bases and the V segment lost 5 bases, leaving 4 bases of the junction unmatched. The CDR3 spells CASSLRTSGRAYEQYF. Here the CDR3 DNA reads TGTGCCAGTAGTCTCCGGACTAGCGGGAGGGCCTACGAGCAGTACTTC.

V usage is TRBV4-3 and J usage is TRBJ1-3, with D possibly TRBD1 on 6 matching bases. Trimming took 0 bases from V and 6 from J, leaving 18 bases between them. Germline-derived CDR1 and CDR2 are LGHNA and YSLEER. There are 17 residues in the CDR3. CDR3 loop: CASSQDLGGQGINTIYF. Written as DNA, the CDR3 is TGCGCCAGCAGCCAAGATTTGGGGGGGCAGGGAATAAACACCATATATTTT.

This rearrangement joins TRBV15 to TRBJ2-1, with 10 bases identical to TRBD2. Per the germline V gene, CDR1 is LNHNV and CDR2 is YYDKDF (reference sequence). The CDR3 has 14 residues. V shed 5 bases and J 9 bases; nucleotides not matched to a gene: 7. The CDR3 DNA reads as TGTGCCACCAGCGGCCAAGCGGGAGGGCCTGAGCAGTTCTTC. Amino acids: CATSGQAGGPEQFF.